One sample yielded the 2 T cell receptor beta chains listed below, sequenced in a study of early T cells in non-severe SARS-CoV-2 infection (dated by TCRdb to the early 2020s). The library was generated by 5' RACE. Sequencing instrument: NextSeq 500. Using fastp trimming at Q25 and MiXCR clonotype assembly, TCRdb reanalyzed the public sequencing data and kept in-frame beta chains. Entries that share a CDR3 protein sequence are merged under the most common genes and DNA. Within this sample are 60,000 to 90,000 distinct CDR3 sequences, with around 17% of them counted one time only. Of the sample, about 3% falls within the top ten clones. Sequencing used whole blood. These receptors were taken from an adult who was a healthcare worker with PCR-confirmed SARS-CoV-2 infection or an uninfected control (not recorded which).

The J gene is TRBJ2-7, the V gene TRBV18; no clear D. V was cut by 2 bases and J by 1 base, with 9 bases left in between. The CDR3 sequence is 14 residues long. Germline CDR1 and CDR2: KGHSH and LQKENI. CDR3 region: CASSPKEGSYEQYF. The CDR3 DNA is TGTGCCAGCTCACCAAAGGAAGGGTCCTACGAGCAGTACTTC.

With respect to this clonotype: One end of the junction varies from germline; a read error may be responsible. For the CDR3, the DNA is TGTGACAGCAGTTACTTCTCCGGGACAGGGGGCTACAGAGACATTCAGTACTTC. Its translation is CDSSYFSGTGGYRDIQYF. This chain uses TRBV6-6 with TRBJ2-4; TRBD1 matches at 12 bases. CDR1 and CDR2 (germline): MNHNY, SVGAGI (reference sequence). CDR3 length: 18 amino acids.